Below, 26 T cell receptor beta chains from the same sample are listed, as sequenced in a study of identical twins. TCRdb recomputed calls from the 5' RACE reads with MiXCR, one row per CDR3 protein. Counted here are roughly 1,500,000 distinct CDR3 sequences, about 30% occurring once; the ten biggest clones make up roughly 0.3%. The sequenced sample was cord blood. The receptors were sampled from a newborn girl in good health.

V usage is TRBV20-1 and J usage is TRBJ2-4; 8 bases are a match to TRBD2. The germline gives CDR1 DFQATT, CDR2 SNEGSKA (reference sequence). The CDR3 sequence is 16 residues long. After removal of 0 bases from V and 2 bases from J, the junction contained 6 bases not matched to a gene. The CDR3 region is CSARDWSSGTKNIQYF. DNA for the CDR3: TGCAGTGCTAGAGATTGGAGTAGCGGGACCAAAAACATTCAGTACTTC.

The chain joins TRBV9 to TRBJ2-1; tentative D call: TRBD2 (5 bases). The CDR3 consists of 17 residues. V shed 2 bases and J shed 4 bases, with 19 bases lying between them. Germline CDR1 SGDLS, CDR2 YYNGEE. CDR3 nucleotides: TGTGCCAGCAGCGTTTTCCCCGCCTCGGACTGGTACAATGAGCAGTTCTTC. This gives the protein CASSVFPASDWYNEQFF. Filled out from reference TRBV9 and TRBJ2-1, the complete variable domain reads DSGVTQTPKHLITATGQRVTLRCSPRSGDLSVYWYQQSLDQGLQFLIQYYNGEERAKGNILERFSAQQFPDLHSELNLSSLELGDSALYFCASSVFPASDWYNEQFFGPGTRLTVL.

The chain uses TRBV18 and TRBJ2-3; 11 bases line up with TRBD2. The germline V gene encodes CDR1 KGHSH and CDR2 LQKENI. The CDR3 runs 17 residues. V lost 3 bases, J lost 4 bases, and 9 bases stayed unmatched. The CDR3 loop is CASSPDLSGRAADTQYF. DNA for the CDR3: TGTGCCAGCTCACCGGACCTTAGCGGGAGGGCCGCAGATACGCAGTATTTT.

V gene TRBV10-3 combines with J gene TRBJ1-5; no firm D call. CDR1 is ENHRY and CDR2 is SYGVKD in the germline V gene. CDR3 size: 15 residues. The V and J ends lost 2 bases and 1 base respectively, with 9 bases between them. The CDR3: CAISEGLGSNQPQHF. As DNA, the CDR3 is TGTGCCATCAGTGAGGGCCTGGGAAGCAATCAGCCCCAGCATTTT.

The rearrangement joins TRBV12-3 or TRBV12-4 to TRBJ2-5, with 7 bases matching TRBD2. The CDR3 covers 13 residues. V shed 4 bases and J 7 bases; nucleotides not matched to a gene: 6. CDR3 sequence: CASSSRLAWTQYF. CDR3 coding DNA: TGTGCCAGCAGTTCCAGACTAGCCTGGACCCAGTACTTC.

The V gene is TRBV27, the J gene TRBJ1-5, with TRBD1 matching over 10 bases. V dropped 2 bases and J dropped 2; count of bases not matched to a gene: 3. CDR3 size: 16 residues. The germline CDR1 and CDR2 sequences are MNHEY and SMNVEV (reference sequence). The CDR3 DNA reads TGTGCCAGCAGTTTAAGGGGGACAGGGGGCAATCAGCCCCAGCATTTT. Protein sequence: CASSLRGTGGNQPQHF.

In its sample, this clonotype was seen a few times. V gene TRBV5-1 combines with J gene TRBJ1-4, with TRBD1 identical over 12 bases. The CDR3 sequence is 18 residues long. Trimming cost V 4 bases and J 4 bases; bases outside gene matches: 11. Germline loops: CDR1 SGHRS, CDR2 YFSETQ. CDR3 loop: CASSLTGQGATFNEKLFF. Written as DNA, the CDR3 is TGCGCCAGCAGCCTAACGGGACAGGGGGCGACCTTTAATGAAAAACTGTTTTTT.

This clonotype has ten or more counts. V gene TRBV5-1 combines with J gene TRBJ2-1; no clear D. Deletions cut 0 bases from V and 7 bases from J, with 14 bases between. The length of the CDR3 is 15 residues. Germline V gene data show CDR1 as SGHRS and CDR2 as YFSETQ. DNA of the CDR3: TGCGCCAGCAGCTTGGCATGGGGTTTGGGTAATGAGCAGTTCTTC. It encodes CASSLAWGLGNEQFF.

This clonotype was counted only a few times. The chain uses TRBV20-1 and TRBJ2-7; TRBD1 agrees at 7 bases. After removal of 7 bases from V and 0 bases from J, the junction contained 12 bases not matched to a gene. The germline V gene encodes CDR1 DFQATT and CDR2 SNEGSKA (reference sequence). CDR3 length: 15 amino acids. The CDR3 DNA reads TGCAGTGGATTAATTTGGGCAGGGGGCTCCTACGAGCAGTACTTC. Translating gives CSGLIWAGGSYEQYF.

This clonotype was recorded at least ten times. CDR3 sequence: CASSLALKEGEQFF. CDR3 nucleotide sequence: TGCGCCAGCAGCTTGGCCCTCAAGGAGGGTGAGCAGTTCTTC. This chain links TRBV5-1 with TRBJ2-1; D might be TRBD2 (6 bases). The CDR3 spans 14 residues. V was shortened by 0 bases and J by 9 bases, with 13 bases between the two germline ends. Germline V gives CDR1 SGHRS, CDR2 YFSETQ.

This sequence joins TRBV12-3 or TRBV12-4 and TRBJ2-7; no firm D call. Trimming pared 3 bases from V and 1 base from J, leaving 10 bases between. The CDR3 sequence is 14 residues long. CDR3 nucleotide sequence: TGTGCCAGCAGTTTGCCAGTTTTTTCCTACGAGCAGTACTTC. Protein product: CASSLPVFSYEQYF.

DNA of the CDR3: TGTGCCAGCAGCCGGGACAGAAATTCGTACGAGCAGTACTTC. Its protein product is CASSRDRNSYEQYF. The chain is built from TRBV5-6 and TRBJ2-7; 7 positions agree with TRBD1. Germline V lookup: CDR1 SGHDT, CDR2 YYEEEE. Losses at the gene ends were 4 bases for V and 4 bases for J; bases not matched to a gene: 8. The CDR3 runs to 14 residues.

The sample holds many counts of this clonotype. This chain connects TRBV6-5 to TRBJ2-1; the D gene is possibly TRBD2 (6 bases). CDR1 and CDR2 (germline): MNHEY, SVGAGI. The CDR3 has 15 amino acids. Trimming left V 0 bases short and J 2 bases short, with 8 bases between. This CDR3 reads CASSYSAGTYNEQFF. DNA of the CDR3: TGTGCCAGCAGTTACTCGGCGGGAACCTACAATGAGCAGTTCTTC.

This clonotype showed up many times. CDR3 in amino acids: CASSQGASGSTDTQYF. The CDR3 DNA follows: TGTGCCAGCAGCCAAGGGGCTAGCGGTAGCACAGATACGCAGTATTTT. V usage is TRBV4-2 and J usage is TRBJ2-3; 7 nucleotides line up with TRBD2. CDR1 and CDR2 (germline): LGHNA, YNFKEQ. The J segment lost 0 bases and the V segment lost 1 base, leaving 4 bases of the junction unmatched. This CDR3 spans 16 amino acids.

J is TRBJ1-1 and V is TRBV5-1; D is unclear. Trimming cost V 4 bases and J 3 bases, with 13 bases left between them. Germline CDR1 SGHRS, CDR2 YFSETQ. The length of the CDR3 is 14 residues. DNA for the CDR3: TGCGCCAGCAGCCCGGATGGGGTAGACACTGAAGCTTTCTTT. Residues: CASSPDGVDTEAFF.

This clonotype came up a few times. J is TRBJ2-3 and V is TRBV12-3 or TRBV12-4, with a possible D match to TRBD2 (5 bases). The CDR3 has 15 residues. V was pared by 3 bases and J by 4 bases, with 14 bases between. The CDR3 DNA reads TGTGCCAGCAGTTTCAGCGGAGCAACGCCAGATACGCAGTATTTT. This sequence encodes CASSFSGATPDTQYF.

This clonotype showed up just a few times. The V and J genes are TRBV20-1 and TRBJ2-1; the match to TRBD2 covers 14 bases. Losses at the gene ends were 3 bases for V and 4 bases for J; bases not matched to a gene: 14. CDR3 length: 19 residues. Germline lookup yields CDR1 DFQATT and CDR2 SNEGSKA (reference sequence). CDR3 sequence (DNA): TGCAGTGCTAGGGGGACTAGCGGGGGCCCCAGGCATACTTACAATGAGCAGTTCTTC. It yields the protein CSARGTSGGPRHTYNEQFF.

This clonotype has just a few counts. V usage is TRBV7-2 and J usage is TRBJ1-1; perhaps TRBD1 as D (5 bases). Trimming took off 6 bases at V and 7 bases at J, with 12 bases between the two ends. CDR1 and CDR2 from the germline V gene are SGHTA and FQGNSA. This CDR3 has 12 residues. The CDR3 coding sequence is TGTGCCAGCAGTTCTAGGGGTGGTGAAGCTTTCTTT. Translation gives CASSSRGGEAFF.

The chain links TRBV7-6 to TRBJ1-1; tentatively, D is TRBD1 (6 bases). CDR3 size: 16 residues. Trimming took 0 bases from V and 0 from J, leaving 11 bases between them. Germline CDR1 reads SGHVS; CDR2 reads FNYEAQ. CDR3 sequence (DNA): TGTGCCAGCAGCTTAGCTCCGACAGGTGTGAACACTGAAGCTTTCTTT. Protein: CASSLAPTGVNTEAFF.

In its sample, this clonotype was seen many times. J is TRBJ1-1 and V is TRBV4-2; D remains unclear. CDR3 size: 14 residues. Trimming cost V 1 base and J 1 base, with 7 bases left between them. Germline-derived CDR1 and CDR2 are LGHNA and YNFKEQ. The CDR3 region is CASSQVPGNTEAFF. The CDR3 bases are TGTGCCAGCAGCCAAGTGCCGGGGAACACTGAAGCTTTCTTT.

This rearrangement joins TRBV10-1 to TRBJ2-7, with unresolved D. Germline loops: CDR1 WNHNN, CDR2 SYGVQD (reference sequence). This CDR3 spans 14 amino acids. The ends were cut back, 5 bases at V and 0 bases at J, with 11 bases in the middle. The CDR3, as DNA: TGCGCCAGCAGTCTGCCATCACACTCCTACGAGCAGTACTTC. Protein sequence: CASSLPSHSYEQYF.

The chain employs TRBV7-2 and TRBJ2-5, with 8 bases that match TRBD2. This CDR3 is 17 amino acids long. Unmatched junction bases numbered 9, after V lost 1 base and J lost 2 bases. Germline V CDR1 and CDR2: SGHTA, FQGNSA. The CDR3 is CASSLGLAGSPQETQYF. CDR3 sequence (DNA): TGTGCCAGCAGCTTAGGATTAGCGGGATCTCCGCAAGAGACCCAGTACTTC. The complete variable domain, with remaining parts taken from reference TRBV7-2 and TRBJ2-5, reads GAGVSQSPSNKVTEKGKDVELRCDPISGHTALYWYRQSLGQGLEFLIYFQGNSAPDKSGLPSDRFSAERTGGSVSTLTIQRTQQEDSAVYLCASSLGLAGSPQETQYFGPGTRLLVL.

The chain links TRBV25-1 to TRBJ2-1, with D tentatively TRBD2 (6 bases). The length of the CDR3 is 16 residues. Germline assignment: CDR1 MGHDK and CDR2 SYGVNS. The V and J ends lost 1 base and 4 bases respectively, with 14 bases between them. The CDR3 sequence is CASSELGEARYNEQFF. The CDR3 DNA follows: TGTGCCAGCAGTGAATTGGGGGAGGCTCGTTACAATGAGCAGTTCTTC.

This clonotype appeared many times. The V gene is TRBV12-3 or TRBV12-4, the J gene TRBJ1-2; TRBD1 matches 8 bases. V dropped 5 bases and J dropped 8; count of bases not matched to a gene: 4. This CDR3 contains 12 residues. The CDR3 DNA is TGTGCCAGCAGTCGGACAGGGAGAGGCTACACCTTC. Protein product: CASSRTGRGYTF.

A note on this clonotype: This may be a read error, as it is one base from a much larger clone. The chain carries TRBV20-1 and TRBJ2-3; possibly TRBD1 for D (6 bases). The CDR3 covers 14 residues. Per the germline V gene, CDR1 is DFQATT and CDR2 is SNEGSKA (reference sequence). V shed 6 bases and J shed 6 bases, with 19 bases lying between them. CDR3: CSAAGVPRLDTQYF. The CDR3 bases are TGCAGTGCCGCAGGGGTCCCGCGGCTCGATACGCAGTATTTT.

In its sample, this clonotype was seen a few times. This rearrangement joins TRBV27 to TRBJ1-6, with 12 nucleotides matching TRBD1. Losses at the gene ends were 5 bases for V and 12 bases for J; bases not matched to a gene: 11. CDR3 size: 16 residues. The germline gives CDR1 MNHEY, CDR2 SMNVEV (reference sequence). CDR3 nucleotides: TGTGCCAGCAGTCCAAGCTCCGGGACAGGGGGCAGACCCCTCCACTTT. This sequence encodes CASSPSSGTGGRPLHF.